Below, 28 T cell receptor beta chains from the same sample are listed, as sequenced in a study of blood T cell repertoires in COVID-19. TCRdb's copy holds only in-frame clones and misses some; the assay was immunoSEQ multiplex PCR. The sample has about 190,000 clones, over 75% seen once. The sample taken for sequencing was peripheral blood. Receptors originate from a woman aged 80 or over with active or convalescent COVID-19.

This rearrangement joins TRBV3-1 (or the pseudogene TRBV3-2) to TRBJ2-3; D might be TRBD2 (5 bases). Germline loops: CDR1 LGHDT, CDR2 YNNKEL (reference sequence). The CDR3 consists of 14 residues. V was clipped by 2 bases and J by 4 bases, with 10 bases between them. CDR3 in amino acids: CASSQSPAADTQYF. In DNA form, the CDR3 reads TGTGCCAGCAGCCAATCCCCAGCGGCAGATACGCAGTATTTT.

The V and J genes are TRBV3-1 (or the pseudogene TRBV3-2) and TRBJ1-2, with D perhaps TRBD1 (6 bases). This CDR3 region has 13 residues. CDR1 is LGHDT and CDR2 is YNNKEL in the germline V gene (reference sequence). V gave up 4 bases and J gave up 6 bases, with 12 bases separating them. The DNA of the CDR3 is TGTGCCAGCAGCCCCCACACAGGGAATGGCTACACCTTC. Translated: CASSPHTGNGYTF.

This chain joins TRBV28 and TRBJ1-2; 12 bases map to TRBD1. The CDR3 sequence is 14 residues long. V lost 6 bases to trimming and J lost 8 bases; unmatched junction nucleotides: 7. Germline CDR1 reads MDHEN; CDR2 reads SYDVKM. Here the CDR3 DNA reads TGTGCCAGCAGACCGGGACAGGGGGCGCAAGGCTACACCTTC. It codes for CASRPGQGAQGYTF.

Only a few counts were recorded for this clone. The rearrangement uses TRBV12-3 or TRBV12-4 and TRBJ1-2; D gene unclear. CDR3 length equals 11 residues. V lost 5 bases to trimming and J lost 8 bases, with 9 bases between them. This CDR3 reads CASSSLQGYTF. The CDR3 nucleotides are TGTGCCAGCAGTAGCTTACAGGGCTACACCTTC.

In its sample, this clone was seen a few times. The chain is built from TRBV30 and TRBJ2-1; 7 bases match TRBD2. There are 13 residues in the CDR3. The junction had 8 bases not matched to a gene; V was cut back by 4 bases and J by 8 bases. In germline, CDR1 is GTSNPN, CDR2 SVGIG (reference sequence). The CDR3 region has the DNA TGTGCCTGGACCAGTACGGGGGGATATGAGCAGTTCTTC. Protein product: CAWTSTGGYEQFF.

The rearrangement joins TRBV5-6 to TRBJ2-5, with TRBD1 identical over 9 bases. J gave up 5 bases and V 4 bases, and 3 bases lay outside the gene matches. The CDR3 has 13 amino acids. CDR1 and CDR2 from the germline V gene are SGHDT and YYEEEE. The CDR3 region has the DNA TGTGCCAGCAGCGTAGACAGGGGGGAGACCCAGTACTTC. Its translation is CASSVDRGETQYF.

V usage is TRBV28 and J usage is TRBJ2-7, with D hard to call. CDR3 length equals 13 residues. V lost 4 bases, J lost 2 bases, and 9 bases lay in between. Germline CDR1 is MDHEN and CDR2 is SYDVKM. The CDR3 DNA reads TGTGCCAGCAGTTACACACCAGCCTACGAGCAGTACTTC. Translating it yields CASSYTPAYEQYF.

The chain combines TRBV29-1 with TRBJ1-1; 9 bases agree with TRBD1. The CDR3 loop spans 12 amino acids. Losses at the gene ends were 6 bases for V and 7 bases for J; bases not matched to a gene: 6. CDR1 and CDR2 (germline): SQVTM, ANQGSEA. CDR3 sequence: CSVRTGALEAFF. The CDR3 region has the DNA TGCAGCGTACGGACAGGGGCCCTTGAAGCTTTCTTT.

J is TRBJ2-5 and V is TRBV27; 9 bases are a match to TRBD1. This CDR3 is built from 14 residues. CDR1 MNHEY and CDR2 SMNVEV come from the germline V gene (reference sequence). The junction had 8 bases not matched to a gene; V was cut back by 6 bases and J by 6 bases. The CDR3 sequence is CASSVLGQGQTQYF. The CDR3 nucleotides read TGTGCCAGCAGCGTATTGGGACAGGGACAGACCCAGTACTTC.

V is TRBV5-6 and J is TRBJ2-7; TRBD2 might be the D (6 bases). The germline V and J ends were trimmed by 3 bases and 2 bases, with 12 bases remaining between them. There are 14 residues in the CDR3. Germline V gives CDR1 SGHDT, CDR2 YYEEEE. CDR3 nucleotide sequence: TGTGCCAGCAGCTACAGCGGGCGGACCTACGAGCAGTACTTC. It translates to CASSYSGRTYEQYF.

This chain connects TRBV20-1 to TRBJ1-5, with 8 bases that match TRBD1. V lost 3 bases and J lost 6; bases outside the gene matches: 7. This CDR3 contains 14 residues. Germline CDR1 DFQATT, CDR2 SNEGSKA (reference sequence). CDR3 region: CSASPGGSGQPQHF. The CDR3 region has the DNA TGCAGTGCTAGTCCAGGGGGCAGCGGTCAGCCCCAGCATTTT.

This clone was seen only once. V is TRBV30 and J is TRBJ2-7; a possible D gene is TRBD1 (6 bases). CDR1 and CDR2 from the germline V gene are GTSNPN and SVGIG (reference sequence). Trimming shortened V by 0 bases and J by 2 bases, and 8 bases separated the two germline ends. There are 13 residues in the CDR3. This chain's CDR3 is CAWSVRGPYEQYF. The CDR3 coding sequence is TGTGCCTGGAGTGTCAGGGGACCCTACGAGCAGTACTTC.

The rearrangement joins TRBV9 to TRBJ2-7; weak D call: TRBD2 (6 bases). The CDR3 has 15 amino acids. Trimming removed 0 bases from V and 3 bases from J, with 13 bases in between. Germline values: CDR1 SGDLS, CDR2 YYNGEE. Here the CDR3 DNA reads TGTGCCAGCAGCGTAGACGGGCGGGGCATCTACGAGCAGTACTTC. Protein product: CASSVDGRGIYEQYF.

The chain recombines TRBV28 with TRBJ2-7; TRBD1 matches at 10 bases. Germline V CDR1 and CDR2: MDHEN, SYDVKM. The trim removed 6 bases at V and 2 bases at J, leaving 4 bases unmatched. The CDR3 runs 14 residues. CDR3 coding DNA: TGTGCCAGCAGGGGGGGACAGGGGCCCTACGAGCAGTACTTC. Translation: CASRGGQGPYEQYF. Variable domain in full (rest from reference TRBV28 and TRBJ2-7): DVKVTQSSRYLVKRTGEKVFLECVQDMDHENMFWYRQDPGLGLRLIYFSYDVKMKEKGDIPEGYSVSREKKERFSLILESASTNQTSMYLCASRGGQGPYEQYFGPGTRLTVT.

The chain carries TRBV10-3 and TRBJ1-1, with D possibly TRBD1 on 5 matching bases. Between the trimmed V and J ends, which lost 4 bases and 1 base, there was a span of 13 bases. Germline values: CDR1 ENHRY, CDR2 SYGVKD. The CDR3 runs to 15 residues. In nucleotides, the CDR3 is TGTGCCATCAGTGGGGGGGTGTTAACGAACACTGAAGCTTTCTTT. Translation: CAISGGVLTNTEAFF.

The V gene is TRBV7-2, the J gene TRBJ2-7; D uncertain. Trimming took 0 bases from V and 1 from J, leaving 4 bases between them. The CDR3 runs 13 residues. Per the germline V gene, CDR1 is SGHTA and CDR2 is FQGNSA. The CDR3 nucleotides are TGTGCCAGCAGCTTAGCTGAGTCCTACGAGCAGTACTTC. It encodes CASSLAESYEQYF.

This chain connects TRBV30 to TRBJ2-7; the D gene is possibly TRBD1 (5 bases). This CDR3 is 14 amino acids long. Germline V lookup: CDR1 GTSNPN, CDR2 SVGIG (reference sequence). With 6 bases removed from V and 2 bases from J, the gap between germline ends came to 17 bases. The DNA for the CDR3 is TGTGCCTGTCATCAGGGATCATTCGCCTACGAGCAGTACTTC. Its translation is CACHQGSFAYEQYF.

The chain combines TRBV7-9 with TRBJ1-4; 7 bases fit TRBD1. V shed 1 base, J shed 3 bases, and the junction held 2 bases outside the gene matches. The CDR3 consists of 15 residues. Germline values: CDR1 SEHNR, CDR2 FQNEAQ (reference sequence). DNA for the CDR3: TGTGCCAGCAGCTTAGAGACAGGGTCTAATGAAAAACTGTTTTTT. This sequence encodes CASSLETGSNEKLFF.

This chain connects TRBV28 to TRBJ2-7, with 8 bases lining up with TRBD1. This CDR3 contains 13 residues. V lost 5 bases and J lost 5; bases outside the gene matches: 5. The germline CDR1 and CDR2 sequences are MDHEN and SYDVKM. The CDR3, as DNA: TGTGCCAGCAGTCCGGGACAGGAGGACGAGCAGTACTTC. As protein: CASSPGQEDEQYF.

The chain uses TRBV10-3 and TRBJ1-1; no clear D gene. The CDR3 length is 16 residues. Trimming took off 0 bases at V and 0 bases at J, with 11 bases between the two ends. The germline CDR1 and CDR2 sequences are ENHRY and SYGVKD. In DNA, the CDR3 is TGTGCCATCAGTGAGTCTATGGGCAGCATGAACACTGAAGCTTTCTTT. It specifies CAISESMGSMNTEAFF.

V usage is TRBV6-5 and J usage is TRBJ1-3, with D unresolved. This CDR3 is 10 amino acids long. V was cut by 5 bases and J by 6 bases, with 2 bases left in between. Per the germline V gene, CDR1 is MNHEY and CDR2 is SVGAGI. The DNA for the CDR3 is TGTGCCAGCAGTCAAAACACCATATATTTT. Protein sequence: CASSQNTIYF.

V is TRBV19 and J is TRBJ1-5, with 9 bases that match TRBD1. Germline V lookup: CDR1 LNHDA, CDR2 SQIVND (reference sequence). Losses at the gene ends were 3 bases for V and 1 base for J; bases not matched to a gene: 1. CDR3 length: 15 residues. The CDR3 is CASSMGTGSNQPQHF. Written as DNA, the CDR3 is TGTGCCAGTAGTATGGGGACAGGGAGCAATCAGCCCCAGCATTTT. Variable domain in full (rest from reference TRBV19 and TRBJ1-5): DGGITQSPKYLFRKEGQNVTLSCEQNLNHDAMYWYRQDPGQGLRLIYYSQIVNDFQKGDIAEGYSVSREKKESFPLTVTSAQKNPTAFYLCASSMGTGSNQPQHFGDGTRLSIL.

The chain uses TRBV4-1 and TRBJ1-4; 9 bases match TRBD1. This CDR3 contains 19 residues. Germline values: CDR1 MGHRA, CDR2 YSYEKL. V lost 5 bases and J lost 3; bases outside the gene matches: 16. The CDR3 nucleotides are TGCGCCAGCAGCTTGCAGACAGGGGGAGGTTGGTCATCTAATGAAAAACTGTTTTTT. This sequence encodes CASSLQTGGGWSSNEKLFF.

A note on this clone: In the same sample, other DNA sequences code for this CDR3. V is TRBV9 and J is TRBJ2-1, with 15 bases aligning to TRBD2. The CDR3 length is 18 residues. V shed 4 bases, J shed 6 bases, and the junction held 11 bases outside the gene matches. Germline assignment: CDR1 SGDLS and CDR2 YYNGEE. The CDR3 region has the DNA TGTGCCAGCAGCAAAGGACTAGCGGGGGGGCTTGGGACCAATGAGCAGTTCTTC. Encoded protein: CASSKGLAGGLGTNEQFF.

The chain is built from TRBV2 and TRBJ2-7; perhaps TRBD1 as D (6 bases). The CDR3 totals 11 residues. CDR1 and CDR2 (germline): SNHLY, FYNNEI. Trimming took off 10 bases at V and 2 bases at J, with 9 bases between the two ends. This CDR3 reads CATGDTYEQYF. DNA of the CDR3: TGTGCCACCGGGGACACCTACGAGCAGTACTTC.

The chain is built from TRBV5-6 and TRBJ2-7; 7 positions agree with TRBD1. Losses at the gene ends were 1 base for V and 6 bases for J; bases not matched to a gene: 7. There are 14 residues in the CDR3. The germline V gene encodes CDR1 SGHDT and CDR2 YYEEEE. In DNA, the CDR3 is TGTGCCAGCAGCTTGCGGGTGACAGGGACCGAGCAGTACTTC. Translated: CASSLRVTGTEQYF.

The rearrangement joins TRBV12-3 or TRBV12-4 to TRBJ2-1, with 10 bases aligning to TRBD1. This CDR3 is built from 13 residues. V lost 7 bases to trimming and J lost 8 bases; unmatched junction nucleotides: 5. Here the CDR3 reads CASTLTGGHEQFF. The CDR3 DNA reads as TGTGCCAGCACCCTGACAGGGGGCCATGAGCAGTTCTTC.

The chain recombines TRBV6-5 with TRBJ1-2; D is uncertain. V shed 0 bases and J shed 4 bases, with 9 bases lying between them. From germline, CDR1 is MNHEY and CDR2 SVGAGI. This CDR3 region has 14 residues. The CDR3 DNA is TGTGCCAGCAGTTACTCCCAGGATCTCTATGGCTACACCTTC. Protein: CASSYSQDLYGYTF.